The 30 T cell receptor beta chains given below trace back to one sample, sequenced in a study of beta chain features in type 1 diabetes. The study's findings and limits: All four CD4+ subsets from Type 1 diabetes patients carried moderately but significantly shorter TCRB CDR3s.

Every bit of the isolated RNA underwent reverse transcription, so sequencing read expressed TCRB transcripts. Method: immunoSEQ multiplex PCR; TCRdb's copy keeps in-frame clones and lacks some. The table records some 160,000 clones, approximately 8.8% of them present only once. For these receptors, no antigen is known. Sequenced input: central memory CD4+ T cells from blood. The source of these receptors is a woman aged 30 to 39 with type 1 diabetes.

The chain recombines TRBV5-1 with TRBJ2-1; D perhaps matches TRBD2 (5 bases). The CDR3 is 16 amino acids. Germline V CDR1 and CDR2: SGHRS, YFSETQ. V lost 4 bases and J 8 bases, leaving 22 bases between the germline ends. The CDR3 is CASSPTLTPVGDEQFF. CDR3 coding DNA: TGCGCCAGCAGCCCGACGCTAACCCCGGTCGGGGATGAGCAGTTCTTC.

This clone appeared a few times. The chain couples TRBV7-2 to TRBJ2-7, with TRBD1 matching 10 bases. CDR3 length equals 15 residues. CDR1 SGHTA and CDR2 FQGNSA come from the germline V gene. V gave up 3 bases and J gave up 2 bases; unmatched junction bases: 4. The CDR3 sequence: CASSFGQGGTYEQYF. The CDR3 nucleotides are TGTGCCAGCAGCTTTGGACAGGGGGGGACCTACGAGCAGTACTTC.

V and J are TRBV30 and TRBJ2-1; tentatively, D is TRBD2 (6 bases). The CDR3 has 13 residues. Between the trimmed V and J ends, which lost 4 bases and 6 bases, there was a span of 13 bases. CDR1 and CDR2 from the germline V gene are GTSNPN and SVGIG (reference sequence). CDR3 coding DNA: TGTGCCTGGACCGGGAGTATTTTCAATGAGCAGTTCTTC. Protein product: CAWTGSIFNEQFF.

V is TRBV5-1 and J is TRBJ1-2, with 7 bases aligning to TRBD1. J gave up 0 bases and V 6 bases, and 14 bases lay outside the gene matches. This CDR3 comprises 17 residues. Germline V gene sequence: CDR1 SGHRS, CDR2 YFSETQ. CDR3 residues: CASNWDERGQSNYGYTF. CDR3 sequence (DNA): TGCGCCAGCAATTGGGATGAAAGGGGACAGTCTAACTATGGCTACACCTTC.

V usage is TRBV2 and J usage is TRBJ2-1; possible D gene TRBD1, 5 bases. This CDR3 comprises 14 residues. Germline CDR1 SNHLY, CDR2 FYNNEI. V lost 6 bases and J 0 bases, leaving 9 bases between the germline ends. CDR3 coding DNA: TGTGCCAGCAGCAGGGAAAGCTCCTACAATGAGCAGTTCTTC. It encodes CASSRESSYNEQFF.

This clone has a handful of counts. The chain combines TRBV27 with TRBJ1-2; D ambiguous. V was cut by 6 bases and J by 3 bases, with 14 bases left in between. There are 14 residues in the CDR3. The germline V gene has CDR1 MNHEY and CDR2 SMNVEV (reference sequence). The chain's CDR3 is CASRRQAFDYGYTF. As DNA, the CDR3 is TGTGCCAGCAGACGGCAGGCGTTCGACTATGGCTACACCTTC.

This clone occurred a few times. The rearrangement joins TRBV6-5 to TRBJ2-5; TRBD2 aligns across 8 bases. The CDR3 extends over 14 amino acids. Germline V CDR1 and CDR2: MNHEY, SVGAGI. J lost 4 bases, V lost 0 bases, and 1 base had no gene match. CDR3 sequence (DNA): TGTGCCAGCAGTTACTCGACTAGCGTAGAGACCCAGTACTTC. Encoded protein: CASSYSTSVETQYF.

This clone showed up many times. The chain uses TRBV30 and TRBJ2-7; 10 nucleotides line up with TRBD2. Germline CDR1 is GTSNPN and CDR2 is SVGIG (reference sequence). V shed 2 bases and J 6 bases; nucleotides not matched to a gene: 7. This CDR3 has 14 amino acids. The CDR3: CAWSNLAGELEQYF. CDR3 nucleotides: TGTGCCTGGAGTAATCTAGCGGGAGAACTCGAGCAGTACTTC.

The chain links TRBV30 to TRBJ1-1, with D possibly being TRBD1 (5 bases). Germline V gene data show CDR1 as GTSNPN and CDR2 as SVGIG (reference sequence). V was trimmed by 8 bases and J by 4 bases, leaving 14 bases between them. The CDR3 is 12 residues long. CDR3 sequence (DNA): TGTGCCCAGGCAGGGTTTAGCACTGAAGCTTTCTTT. This codes for CAQAGFSTEAFF.

The table lists this clone with a few counts. This chain joins TRBV29-1 and TRBJ2-1; the match to TRBD2 covers 7 bases. The ends lost 1 base at V and 3 bases at J; junction bases unmatched: 12. The CDR3 extends over 17 amino acids. CDR1 is SQVTM, CDR2 ANQGSEA, per germline. The CDR3 region has the DNA TGCAGCGTTGAAGTCTTCGGCCTAGCGGAGGACTACAATGAGCAGTTCTTC. It codes for CSVEVFGLAEDYNEQFF.

This chain links TRBV30 with TRBJ2-2; D possibly corresponds to TRBD1 (7 bases). V lost 5 bases and J lost 5, with 21 bases in between. Looked up from germline, CDR1 is GTSNPN and CDR2 is SVGIG (reference sequence). This CDR3 comprises 16 residues. CDR3 protein: CAWWGRGAGGTGELFF. CDR3 DNA: TGTGCCTGGTGGGGCCGCGGGGCAGGGGGAACCGGGGAGCTGTTTTTT.

V and J are TRBV28 and TRBJ1-3, with TRBD1 matching 8 bases. This CDR3 spans 18 amino acids. In germline, CDR1 is MDHEN, CDR2 SYDVKM. The ends lost 6 bases at V and 0 bases at J; junction bases unmatched: 13. CDR3 nucleotides: TGTGCCAGCAGCCCCCCTGGGAACACAGGGGGCTCTGGAAACACCATATATTTT. Translating it yields CASSPPGNTGGSGNTIYF.

This clone was observed a few times. The chain is built from TRBV29-1 and TRBJ1-2, with TRBD1 matching over 8 bases. The CDR3 is made up of 14 amino acids. Germline values: CDR1 SQVTM, CDR2 ANQGSEA. J lost 4 bases, V lost 4 bases, and 8 bases had no gene match. The CDR3 here is CSVGGQGLGYGYTF. The CDR3 nucleotides are TGCAGCGTTGGCGGACAGGGTCTCGGCTATGGCTACACCTTC. The full variable domain, its missing parts supplied by reference TRBV29-1 and TRBJ1-2, is SAVISQKPSRDICQRGTSLTIQCQVDSQVTMMFWYRQQPGQSLTLIATANQGSEATYESGFVIDKFPISRPNLTFSTLTVSNMSPEDSSIYLCSVGGQGLGYGYTFGSGTRLTVV.

V gene TRBV2 combines with J gene TRBJ2-2; 8 nucleotides line up with TRBD2. The germline CDR1 and CDR2 sequences are SNHLY and FYNNEI. V lost 4 bases, J lost 8 bases, and 9 bases stayed unmatched. The CDR3 is 15 amino acids. CDR3 bases: TGTGCCAGCAGTGGTGATAGCGGGAAAATGGGGGAGCTGTTTTTT. Its protein is CASSGDSGKMGELFF.

The chain joins TRBV7-6 to TRBJ1-1; TRBD1 might be the D (5 bases). Germline V gives CDR1 SGHVS, CDR2 FNYEAQ. The ends were cut back, 1 base at V and 4 bases at J, with 16 bases in the middle. The CDR3 sequence is 16 residues long. CDR3 nucleotides: TGTGCCAGCAGCTTAGTCCCGGGGGGTGGGAGCACTGAAGCTTTCTTT. Translation: CASSLVPGGGSTEAFF.

V usage is TRBV7-3 and J usage is TRBJ2-1; TRBD1 aligns across 9 bases. Germline V gene sequence: CDR1 SGHTA, CDR2 FQGTGA. J lost 5 bases, V lost 5 bases, and 4 bases had no gene match. CDR3 length: 14 amino acids. This chain's CDR3 is CASSHGQGNNEQFF. Here the CDR3 DNA reads TGTGCCAGCAGCCACGGACAGGGGAACAATGAGCAGTTCTTC.

The chain links TRBV5-1 to TRBJ2-7, with TRBD1 matching over 9 bases. Trimming removed 3 bases from V and 0 bases from J; junction bases left unmatched: 4. Per the germline V gene, CDR1 is SGHRS and CDR2 is YFSETQ. There are 15 residues in the CDR3. The CDR3 sequence: CASSWDRESSYEQYF. The CDR3 region has the DNA TGCGCCAGCAGCTGGGACAGGGAGAGCTCCTACGAGCAGTACTTC.

The chain has TRBV7-9 and TRBJ2-5; maybe TRBD2 (6 bases). V dropped 3 bases and J dropped 1 base, with 15 bases sitting between them. CDR3 length: 16 residues. CDR1 SEHNR and CDR2 FQNEAQ come from the germline V gene (reference sequence). The CDR3 nucleotides are TGTGCCAGCAGCTTTGGAGGGGCAGCCTTCCAAGAGACCCAGTACTTC. Its translation: CASSFGGAAFQETQYF.

The CDR3, as DNA: TGCAGCGTGGTACCGGGAGGCAGCACAGATACGCAGTATTTT. This sequence encodes CSVVPGGSTDTQYF. This chain uses TRBV29-1 with TRBJ2-3, with 7 nucleotides matching TRBD2. The germline V gene has CDR1 SQVTM and CDR2 ANQGSEA. With V trimmed by 6 bases and J by 0 bases, 6 bases remained unmatched. The CDR3 has 14 amino acids.

The table lists this clone with a few counts. The chain combines TRBV30 with TRBJ1-2, with D hard to call. Germline loops: CDR1 GTSNPN, CDR2 SVGIG (reference sequence). Trimming shortened V by 3 bases and J by 0 bases, and 5 bases separated the two germline ends. The CDR3 is 12 amino acids. The CDR3 here is CAWRAANYGYTF. CDR3 coding DNA: TGTGCCTGGAGAGCCGCTAACTATGGCTACACCTTC.

The rearrangement joins TRBV30 to TRBJ2-7; no definite D call. The V and J ends lost 5 bases and 7 bases respectively, with 15 bases between them. CDR3 length: 12 residues. Germline lookup yields CDR1 GTSNPN and CDR2 SVGIG (reference sequence). CDR3 loop: CAWGSVRREQYF. The CDR3 coding sequence is TGTGCCTGGGGTTCCGTTCGGAGAGAGCAGTACTTC.

The chain couples TRBV7-2 to TRBJ2-1; tentative D call: TRBD2 (5 bases). This CDR3 region has 14 residues. V was pared by 4 bases and J by 5 bases, with 12 bases between. Germline V gene sequence: CDR1 SGHTA, CDR2 FQGNSA. The CDR3 spells CASSSGLTDNEQFF. DNA of the CDR3: TGTGCCAGCAGCTCAGGACTGACGGACAATGAGCAGTTCTTC.

This clone was observed a handful of times. The chain is built from TRBV29-1 and TRBJ2-1; 11 bases line up with TRBD2. This CDR3 is built from 17 residues. Trimming removed 4 bases from V and 7 bases from J; junction bases left unmatched: 15. The V gene's germline CDR1 is SQVTM and CDR2 ANQGSEA. This CDR3 reads CSVGVPGSLAGGNEQFF. The DNA of the CDR3 is TGCAGCGTTGGGGTTCCAGGTAGTCTAGCGGGAGGTAATGAGCAGTTCTTC.

This clone was counted between two and nine times. The chain combines TRBV30 with TRBJ2-5; D gene uncertain. V shed 7 bases and J shed 1 base, with 10 bases lying between them. The germline gives CDR1 GTSNPN, CDR2 SVGIG (reference sequence). The CDR3 covers 12 residues. The CDR3 reads CAFAAGQETQYF. CDR3 DNA: TGTGCCTTTGCAGCAGGCCAAGAGACCCAGTACTTC.

This clone was observed a few times. The chain carries TRBV5-6 and TRBJ2-7; D remains ambiguous. Trimming stripped 4 bases from V and 6 bases from J, with 8 bases between. The CDR3 covers 11 residues. Per the germline V gene, CDR1 is SGHDT and CDR2 is YYEEEE. CDR3 nucleotides: TGTGCCAGCAGCCTTCTTAGCGAGCAGTACTTC. Protein product: CASSLLSEQYF. Using reference TRBV5-6 and TRBJ2-7 for the parts outside the CDR3, the full variable domain is DAGVTQSPTHLIKTRGQQVTLRCSPKSGHDTVSWYQQALGQGPQFIFQYYEEEERQRGNFPDRFSGHQFPNYSSELNVNALLLGDSALYLCASSLLSEQYFGPGTRLTVT.

V and J are TRBV4-1 and TRBJ2-5; D might be TRBD1 (6 bases). The V gene lost 3 bases and the J gene lost 7 bases, with 27 bases spanning the gap. There are 18 residues in the CDR3. CDR1 and CDR2 from the germline V gene are MGHRA and YSYEKL. CDR3 residues: CASSQPPTGPRRFGTQYF. In DNA, the CDR3 is TGCGCCAGCAGCCAGCCGCCCACAGGGCCACGGCGTTTCGGGACCCAGTACTTC.

The J gene is TRBJ2-1, the V gene TRBV5-6, with 9 bases that match TRBD2. CDR3 length: 18 amino acids. With 3 bases clipped from V and 6 bases from J, the junction kept 16 bases outside the gene matches. Per germline, CDR1 SGHDT and CDR2 YYEEEE. CDR3 sequence (DNA): TGTGCCAGCAGCTGGTTTAGCGGGAGTTTGCCGGGGCTCAATGAGCAGTTCTTC. Translating gives CASSWFSGSLPGLNEQFF.

The V gene is TRBV7-9, the J gene TRBJ1-2, with 7 nucleotides matching TRBD1. The germline V gene encodes CDR1 SEHNR and CDR2 FQNEAQ (reference sequence). The V gene end was trimmed by 7 bases and the J gene end by 0 bases; junction bases not matched to a gene: 5. The CDR3 has 14 residues. CDR3 sequence: CASIRGQANYGYTF. Here the CDR3 DNA reads TGTGCCAGCATCAGAGGACAGGCTAACTATGGCTACACCTTC.

This clone was observed a few times. The gene calls are TRBV30 and TRBJ1-1; TRBD1 might be the D (6 bases). This CDR3 contains 15 residues. V shed 0 bases and J shed 7 bases, with 18 bases lying between them. The germline CDR1 and CDR2 sequences are GTSNPN and SVGIG (reference sequence). As DNA, the CDR3 is TGTGCCTGGAGTGTGTTTCAGACAGGTCATGATGAAGCTTTCTTT. This translates into CAWSVFQTGHDEAFF.

This clone was counted a few times. The gene calls are TRBV27 and TRBJ2-3, with TRBD1 as a possible D gene (5 bases). The germline V and J ends were trimmed by 3 bases and 0 bases, with 10 bases remaining between them. This CDR3 is 15 amino acids long. Germline V gene data show CDR1 as MNHEY and CDR2 as SMNVEV (reference sequence). CDR3 sequence (DNA): TGTGCCAGCAGTTTTAGGGGTGTTAGCACAGATACGCAGTATTTT. Its protein is CASSFRGVSTDTQYF.